These 13 T cell receptor beta chains share one sample of origin, sequenced in a study of cytomegalovirus exposure and HLA in healthy donors. A multiplex PCR was run with 60 Vbeta primers and 13 Jbeta primers. Repertoires were generated with immunoSEQ multiplex PCR, while TCRdb's copy carries only in-frame clones and drops some. The repertoire consists of around 110,000 clones, with roughly 68% occurring once and the leading ten covering approximately 8.6%. Source material: PBMCs. The receptors derive from a man aged 30 to 39 in good health and CMV-seropositive.

V is TRBV9 and J is TRBJ1-4, with 7 bases matching TRBD1. Germline-derived CDR1 and CDR2 are SGDLS and YYNGEE. Trimming removed 0 bases from V and 5 bases from J; junction bases left unmatched: 4. This CDR3 spans 15 amino acids. CDR3 sequence reads: CASSVGPGGNEKLFF. The CDR3 nucleotides read TGTGCCAGCAGCGTAGGGCCAGGGGGGAATGAAAAACTGTTTTTT.

DNA of the CDR3: TGTGCCAGCATCCCCCGGGACACTGAAGCTTTCTTT. Translated: CASIPRDTEAFF. This chain uses TRBV28 with TRBJ1-1; D is ambiguous. The V gene lost 7 bases and the J gene lost 3 bases, with 9 bases spanning the gap. This CDR3 comprises 12 residues. Per the germline V gene, CDR1 is MDHEN and CDR2 is SYDVKM.

This clone appeared a few times. The chain joins TRBV25-1 to TRBJ1-1; 11 nucleotides line up with TRBD1. The CDR3 extends over 13 amino acids. Trimming removed 8 bases from V and 5 bases from J; junction bases left unmatched: 4. Germline V lookup: CDR1 MGHDK, CDR2 SYGVNS. The CDR3 DNA follows: TGTGCCAGCGGGACAGGGGGATTTACTGAAGCTTTCTTT. It encodes CASGTGGFTEAFF.

The chain combines TRBV2 with TRBJ2-7; 7 nucleotides line up with TRBD1. Germline V gives CDR1 SNHLY, CDR2 FYNNEI. The CDR3 length is 15 residues. V was clipped by 7 bases and J by 2 bases; unmatched bases: 11. The CDR3 spells CASTDRRGGAYEQYF. The CDR3 nucleotides are TGTGCCAGCACAGATCGTAGAGGGGGCGCCTACGAGCAGTACTTC.

V gene TRBV29-1 combines with J gene TRBJ2-1; 9 nucleotides match TRBD1. CDR1 is SQVTM and CDR2 is ANQGSEA in the germline V gene. Trimming at V came to 7 bases and at J to 5 bases, leaving 6 bases not matched to a gene. CDR3 size: 13 residues. CDR3 sequence reads: CSAWGTGNNEQFF. As DNA, the CDR3 is TGCAGCGCATGGGGGACAGGGAACAATGAGCAGTTCTTC.

A word on this clone: One end of the junction fails to match germline, which may point to a read error. Other DNA sequences from this sample encode an identical CDR3 as well. The rearrangement uses TRBV28 and TRBJ2-4; 10 nucleotides match TRBD2. Germline V gene lookup returns CDR1 MDHEN and CDR2 SYDVKM. The CDR3 totals 15 residues. CDR3 in DNA: TGTGCCAGCAGTTTAGGGCGGCTAGCGGGAGAAAGAGGGTACTTT. It translates to CASSLGRLAGERGYF.

This chain joins TRBV7-3 and TRBJ2-1; 7 bases are shared with TRBD1. The CDR3 is 17 amino acids. With 5 bases clipped from V and 1 base from J, the junction kept 11 bases outside the gene matches. The germline CDR1 and CDR2 sequences are SGHTA and FQGTGA. CDR3 in DNA: TGTGCCAGCAGCCCCCAGGGGGTCCTATCTTCCTACAATGAGCAGTTCTTC. Protein: CASSPQGVLSSYNEQFF.

The rearrangement links TRBV9 to TRBJ2-2, with 7 bases lining up with TRBD1. V trimming: 4 bases; J trimming: 1 base; junction bases outside the gene matches: 4. Germline CDR1 SGDLS, CDR2 YYNGEE. The CDR3 consists of 15 residues. This CDR3 is CASSLWTGNTGELFF. Written as DNA, the CDR3 is TGTGCCAGCAGCTTATGGACAGGGAACACCGGGGAGCTGTTTTTT. Looking up the rest from reference TRBV9 and TRBJ2-2 gives the full variable domain: DSGVTQTPKHLITATGQRVTLRCSPRSGDLSVYWYQQSLDQGLQFLIQYYNGEERAKGNILERFSAQQFPDLHSELNLSSLELGDSALYFCASSLWTGNTGELFFGEGSRLTVL.

The genes are TRBV9 and TRBJ1-2; no reliable D call. Germline V gene sequence: CDR1 SGDLS, CDR2 YYNGEE. The CDR3 has 14 residues. The V end lost 3 bases, the J end lost 2 bases, and 11 bases lay between the germline ends. This chain's CDR3 is CASSAASVNYGYTF. CDR3 sequence (DNA): TGTGCCAGCAGCGCCGCGAGCGTGAACTATGGCTACACCTTC.

The gene calls are TRBV7-8 and TRBJ2-3; possible D gene TRBD2, 7 bases. The V gene lost 5 bases and the J gene lost 2 bases, with 20 bases spanning the gap. The CDR3 contains 17 residues. CDR1 is SGHVS, CDR2 FQNEAQ, per germline. The CDR3 region has the DNA TGTGCCAGCAGCCCTTACGGGGGGCGACTATACACAGATACGCAGTATTTT. This encodes CASSPYGGRLYTDTQYF.

The table lists this clone with a few counts. The chain links TRBV4-3 to TRBJ1-2; D is uncertain. CDR1 and CDR2 (germline): LGHNA, YSLEER. This CDR3 has 12 amino acids. The V and J ends lost 0 bases and 8 bases respectively, with 7 bases between them. This CDR3 is CASSQDFEGYTF. In nucleotides, the CDR3 is TGCGCCAGCAGCCAAGATTTCGAGGGCTACACCTTC.

V and J are TRBV27 and TRBJ2-7; TRBD1 agrees at 9 bases. Trimming cost V 7 bases and J 3 bases; bases outside gene matches: 13. The CDR3 runs to 16 residues. Germline V gives CDR1 MNHEY, CDR2 SMNVEV (reference sequence). CDR3 sequence reads: CASTPRTGESRYEQYF. DNA of the CDR3: TGTGCCAGCACCCCTAGGACAGGGGAATCCCGCTACGAGCAGTACTTC.

The chain carries TRBV9 and TRBJ1-1; D might be TRBD1 (5 bases). CDR1 and CDR2 (germline): SGDLS, YYNGEE. The V end was cut by 4 bases, the J end by 4 bases, with 20 bases between. The CDR3 has 16 amino acids. The CDR3, as DNA: TGTGCCAGCAGCCCTCGTACAGGATTCGCGAGCACTGAAGCTTTCTTT. Translated, it gives CASSPRTGFASTEAFF.